The subject of this entry is one T cell receptor beta chain. Its antigen is as yet unknown. The data originate from a study of shared clonotypes between healthy human individuals. Overall study findings and caveats: Expectations were that clonotype sharing among donors would be affected by sequencing depth.

Around 30,000 T cell genomes (about 0.2 ug DNA) went into each sorted-subset replicate. The assay was immunoSEQ multiplex PCR, and TCRdb's table has in-frame clones only and misses some. The profile covers a few million clones, with 90% to 97% appearing a single time and roughly 0.13% taken by the ten largest. V gave up 1 base and J gave up 9 bases, with 13 bases separating them. Germline CDR1 is SGHAT and CDR2 is FQNNGV. The length of the CDR3 is 14 residues. Material for sequencing was naive CD4+ T cells sorted from blood. Documented subset: CD45RA+ positively selected. The TCR sequence derives from a man aged 18 to 29 in good health. The rearrangement uses TRBV11-2 and TRBJ2-1, with D unresolved. The CDR3 DNA is TGTGCCAGCAGCTTAGTGTCCCTAGGCGGTGAGCAGTTCTTC. Translated: CASSLVSLGGEQFF.